These 19 T cell receptor beta chains originate from one sample sequenced in a study of blood T cells in healthy people across ages. A second PCR of 7 to 11 cycles used a sample-barcoded 5' primer and a J-beta primer mix. TCRdb independently ran MiXCR on the 5' RACE reads; one entry per CDR3 protein. Of about 1.5 million distinct CDR3 sequences listed, roughly 40% are singletons. Sequenced sample: blood. The receptors here all came from a young woman in good health.

In nucleotides, the CDR3 is TGTGCCAGCACACAGACCCCGGGAACTGAAGCTTTCTTT. It specifies CASTQTPGTEAFF. V usage is TRBV7-2 and J usage is TRBJ1-1, with D unresolved. With 7 bases removed from V and 5 bases from J, the gap between germline ends came to 14 bases. CDR3 size: 13 residues. CDR1 is SGHTA, CDR2 FQGNSA, per germline.

The chain links TRBV25-1 to TRBJ2-2, with TRBD2 identical over 11 bases. The V and J ends lost 1 base and 3 bases, in that order; junction bases with no gene match: 4. This CDR3 contains 17 residues. CDR1 and CDR2 from the germline V gene are MGHDK and SYGVNS. CDR3 in DNA: TGTGCCAGCAGTGAATTCTGGACTAGCGGGTACACCGGGGAGCTGTTTTTT. Protein: CASSEFWTSGYTGELFF.

This clonotype has just a few counts. The V call is TRBV25-1, the J call TRBJ2-3; no firm D call. CDR3 length: 15 residues. The V and J ends lost 3 bases and 0 bases respectively, with 10 bases between them. CDR1 and CDR2 from the germline V gene are MGHDK and SYGVNS. The CDR3 DNA reads TGTGCCAGCAGTGATGGAGCAATAAGCACAGATACGCAGTATTTT. This gives the protein CASSDGAISTDTQYF.

The chain is built from TRBV28 and TRBJ1-6; unclear D gene. This CDR3 has 15 amino acids. Trimming took 6 bases from V and 9 from J, leaving 18 bases between them. Per the germline V gene, CDR1 is MDHEN and CDR2 is SYDVKM. CDR3: CASSPTRDMGSPLHF. As DNA, the CDR3 is TGTGCCAGCAGCCCAACTAGGGATATGGGTTCACCCCTCCACTTT. The entire variable domain, with the rest obtained from reference TRBV28 and TRBJ1-6, is as follows: DVKVTQSSRYLVKRTGEKVFLECVQDMDHENMFWYRQDPGLGLRLIYFSYDVKMKEKGDIPEGYSVSREKKERFSLILESASTNQTSMYLCASSPTRDMGSPLHFGNGTRLTVT.

This chain joins TRBV6-1 and TRBJ1-5; 8 nucleotides agree with TRBD1. This CDR3 is built from 16 residues. V shed 10 bases, J shed 1 base, and the junction held 12 bases outside the gene matches. Germline CDR1 MNHNS, CDR2 SASEGT. The CDR3: CAIHSAGGKSNQPQHF. CDR3 DNA: TGTGCCATACACTCGGCAGGGGGCAAGAGCAATCAGCCCCAGCATTTT.

This chain connects TRBV7-3 to TRBJ1-1; possible D gene TRBD1, 5 bases. CDR1 is SGHTA and CDR2 is FQGTGA in the germline V gene. The V and J ends lost 2 bases and 5 bases respectively, with 18 bases between them. The CDR3 runs to 16 residues. Here the CDR3 DNA reads TGTGCCAGCAGCTTAGGGGGGACCCTTGGTGGGACTGAAGCTTTCTTT. Its protein is CASSLGGTLGGTEAFF.

The genes are TRBV6-5 and TRBJ1-2, with D perhaps matching TRBD1 (5 bases). The germline gives CDR1 MNHEY, CDR2 SVGAGI. The CDR3 is made up of 14 amino acids. Trimming pared 6 bases from V and 4 bases from J, leaving 15 bases between. The CDR3 coding sequence is TGTGCCAGCAGAGACCCCACCGGGGCCTATGGCTACACCTTC. Translating it yields CASRDPTGAYGYTF.

The sample holds a few counts of this clonotype. The rearrangement links TRBV4-1 to TRBJ2-5, with D hard to call. CDR3 length equals 15 residues. Per germline, CDR1 MGHRA and CDR2 YSYEKL. Deletions cut 3 bases from V and 1 base from J, with 12 bases between. In DNA, the CDR3 is TGCGCCAGCAGCCAGGTTCAGTGGCCCCAAGAGACCCAGTACTTC. Translated: CASSQVQWPQETQYF.

Only a few counts were recorded for this clonotype. The CDR3 loop reads CASSPMGLIQYF. Written as DNA, the CDR3 is TGTGCCAGCAGCCCCATGGGGCTCATTCAGTACTTC. The rearrangement uses TRBV11-2 and TRBJ2-4; D might be TRBD1 (5 bases). Germline CDR1 is SGHAT and CDR2 is FQNNGV. With 5 bases removed from V and 9 bases from J, the gap between germline ends came to 11 bases. The CDR3 extends over 12 amino acids. The whole variable domain, remainder taken from reference TRBV11-2 and TRBJ2-4, is EAGVAQSPRYKIIEKRQSVAFWCNPISGHATLYWYQQILGQGPKLLIQFQNNGVVDDSQLPKDRFSAERLKGVDSTLKIQPAKLEDSAVYLCASSPMGLIQYFGAGTRLSVL.

The chain has TRBV14 and TRBJ1-1, with D perhaps matching TRBD1 (6 bases). This CDR3 spans 15 amino acids. The V gene lost 4 bases and the J gene lost 0 bases, with 12 bases spanning the gap. Germline V gene lookup returns CDR1 SGHDN and CDR2 FVKESK. CDR3 in amino acids: CASSPARDMNTEAFF. DNA for the CDR3: TGTGCCAGCAGCCCAGCCCGGGACATGAACACTGAAGCTTTCTTT.

This clonotype came up a few times. The V gene is TRBV29-1, the J gene TRBJ1-2, with TRBD1 matching over 7 bases. Trimming removed 6 bases from V and 6 bases from J; junction bases left unmatched: 10. This CDR3 comprises 13 residues. From germline, CDR1 is SQVTM and CDR2 ANQGSEA. CDR3 sequence (DNA): TGCAGCGTCGCTACGCGAACAGGGGATGGCTACACCTTC. This sequence encodes CSVATRTGDGYTF. The variable domain in full, completed from reference TRBV29-1 and TRBJ1-2, reads SAVISQKPSRDICQRGTSLTIQCQVDSQVTMMFWYRQQPGQSLTLIATANQGSEATYESGFVIDKFPISRPNLTFSTLTVSNMSPEDSSIYLCSVATRTGDGYTFGSGTRLTVV.

A few counts support this clonotype. The genes are TRBV28 and TRBJ1-5; TRBD1 is a possible D gene (6 bases). V was cut by 6 bases and J by 0 bases, with 12 bases left in between. CDR1 and CDR2 from the germline V gene are MDHEN and SYDVKM. The CDR3 length is 15 residues. The CDR3 is CASRGQDYSNQPQHF. Here the CDR3 DNA reads TGTGCCAGCAGGGGACAAGATTATAGCAATCAGCCCCAGCATTTT.

The CDR3 loop is CASLRDPYNEQFF. The CDR3 nucleotides are TGTGCCAGCCTCCGGGATCCCTACAATGAGCAGTTCTTC. The chain combines TRBV6-2 or TRBV6-3 with TRBJ2-1; possible D gene TRBD2, 5 bases. Germline CDR1 and CDR2: MNHEY and SVGEGT. V lost 8 bases, J lost 2 bases, and 10 bases lay in between. The CDR3 is made up of 13 amino acids.

CDR3: CSARQAGALDTQYF. In nucleotides, the CDR3 is TGCAGTGCTAGACAGGCGGGGGCCTTAGATACGCAGTATTTT. The rearrangement uses TRBV20-1 and TRBJ2-3; perhaps TRBD2 as D (7 bases). The CDR3 sequence is 14 residues long. V was shortened by 2 bases and J by 5 bases, with 14 bases between the two germline ends. Looked up from germline, CDR1 is DFQATT and CDR2 is SNEGSKA (reference sequence).

The chain joins TRBV10-1 to TRBJ1-2; no clear D. Per the germline V gene, CDR1 is WNHNN and CDR2 is SYGVQD (reference sequence). V was clipped by 9 bases and J by 13 bases, with 9 bases between them. CDR3 size: 8 residues. This CDR3 is CARGGSTF. Written as DNA, the CDR3 is TGCGCCAGGGGAGGGAGCACCTTC.

The genes are TRBV3-1 and TRBJ2-1, with 7 bases identical to TRBD1. Germline V CDR1 and CDR2: LGHDT, YNNKEL (reference sequence). The trim removed 3 bases at V and 8 bases at J, leaving 7 bases unmatched. The CDR3 totals 14 residues. The DNA for the CDR3 is TGTGCCAGCAGCCAGGACAGGTGGGTAGATGAGCAGTTCTTC. It translates to CASSQDRWVDEQFF.

The J gene is TRBJ2-4, the V gene TRBV20-1; a possible D gene is TRBD1 (5 bases). The better agreement between TRBJ2-5 and the DNA end casts doubt on the J call. The CDR3 extends over 14 amino acids. CDR1 and CDR2 from the germline V gene are DFQATT and SNEGSKA (reference sequence). The CDR3: CSARGRTFQETQYF. Here the CDR3 DNA reads TGCAGTGCTAGGGGTAGGACATTTCAAGAGACCCAGTACTTC.

This clonotype was seen ten or more times. This may come from a read error, since a much larger clone is one base off. This rearrangement joins TRBV6-5 to TRBJ2-7, with unresolved D. The CDR3 is 11 residues long. Germline V gene sequence: CDR1 MNHEY, CDR2 SVGAGI. V dropped 7 bases and J dropped 2 bases, with 6 bases sitting between them. CDR3 in DNA: TGTGCCAGCACCCAAGCCTACGAGCAGTACTTC. Translated, it gives CASTQAYEQYF.

The gene calls are TRBV20-1 and TRBJ2-7; maybe TRBD2 (5 bases). The V gene lost 3 bases and the J gene lost 7 bases, with 25 bases spanning the gap. The CDR3 runs to 16 residues. Germline V gene data show CDR1 as DFQATT and CDR2 as SNEGSKA (reference sequence). The CDR3 here is CSARDFVPRFHNEQYF. In DNA, the CDR3 is TGCAGTGCTAGGGACTTTGTCCCAAGGTTCCACAATGAGCAGTACTTC.